This TCR beta chain was identified during a study of blood T cell repertoires in COVID-19. Study details: Acute-phase and convalescent COVID-19 samples originated in the United States, Italy and Spain.

Only a few counts were recorded for this clone. The germline CDR1 and CDR2 sequences are MDHEN and SYDVKM. The CDR3 runs to 13 residues. Trimming shortened V by 7 bases and J by 1 base, and 10 bases separated the two germline ends. Residents of 24 US areas, aged roughly 18 to 89 years, made up the participants. Each participant's cohort was designated according to participant-reported clinical history. Study processing details: Scientists estimated how many nucleated cells there were by amplifying reference gene primers. This table comes from immunoSEQ multiplex PCR, and its TCRdb copy is limited to in-frame clones, with some not included. The V and J calls and clone size are taken from that table; D and trimming were inferred from the DNA. The profile covers over 200,000 clones, with 82% appearing a single time and approximately 16% taken by the ten largest.

The sequence was collected from a man aged 35-49 years who had recovered from COVID-19. Input material: PBMCs or T cells enriched from blood (not recorded which). The rearrangement links TRBV28 to TRBJ2-5; D unresolved. CDR3 sequence: CASMGTIQETQYF. The CDR3 DNA is TGTGCCAGCATGGGCACCATCCAAGAGACCCAGTACTTC.